This TCR beta chain came from a study of T cell responses to AZD1222 COVID-19 vaccine. Study-wide findings and caveats: Donor demographics were predominantly white British with a female majority; clonal diversity may be underestimated.

This clone was observed a single time. Its matching antigen is unknown. V lost 5 bases to trimming and J lost 4 bases; unmatched junction nucleotides: 4. CDR3 length equals 14 residues. Germline CDR1 reads MGHDK; CDR2 reads SYGVNS. Libraries were prepared by immunoSEQ multiplex PCR; TCRdb keeps only in-frame clonotypes and omits some of them. The sample yields about 140,000 clones, roughly 91% seen once. The chain is built from TRBV25-1 and TRBJ2-3; 9 nucleotides agree with TRBD2. The receptor was derived from an adult in good health. The starting material was peripheral blood, obtained on day 0 of AZD1222 vaccination. The CDR3 DNA reads TGTGCCAGCAGTCCCGCGGGGGGGCCAGATACGCAGTATTTT. Its translation: CASSPAGGPDTQYF.